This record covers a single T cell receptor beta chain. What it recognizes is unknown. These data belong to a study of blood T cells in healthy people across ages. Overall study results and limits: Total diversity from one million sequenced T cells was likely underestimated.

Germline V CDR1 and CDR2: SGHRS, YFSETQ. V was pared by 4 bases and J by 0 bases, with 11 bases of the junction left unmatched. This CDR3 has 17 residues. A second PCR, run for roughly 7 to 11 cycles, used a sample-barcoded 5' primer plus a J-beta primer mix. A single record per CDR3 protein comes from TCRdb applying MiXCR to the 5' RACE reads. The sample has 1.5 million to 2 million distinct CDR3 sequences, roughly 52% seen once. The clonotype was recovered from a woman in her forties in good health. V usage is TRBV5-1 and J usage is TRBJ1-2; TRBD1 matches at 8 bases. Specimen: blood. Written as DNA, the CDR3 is TGCGCCAGCAGCCCGGGGACAGGCCGACTCGCTAACTATGGCTACACCTTC. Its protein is CASSPGTGRLANYGYTF. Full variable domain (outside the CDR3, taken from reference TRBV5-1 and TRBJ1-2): KAGVTQTPRYLIKTRGQQVTLSCSPISGHRSVSWYQQTPGQGLQFLFEYFSETQRNKGNFPGRFSGRQFSNSRSEMNVSTLELGDSALYLCASSPGTGRLANYGYTFGSGTRLTVV.